The 20 T cell receptor beta chains below come from one sample, sequenced in a study of identical twins. From the 5' RACE reads, TCRdb called clonotypes with MiXCR, one entry per CDR3 protein. The top ten clones hold approximately 4.5% of a sample with over 600,000 distinct CDR3 sequences, approximately 22% of them seen once. These same data were also listed under a study on T cells expressing NK-cell markers.

The sample comprised PBMCs. The receptors here all came from a young woman in good health.

The V gene is TRBV29-1, the J gene TRBJ2-2; weak D call: TRBD2 (6 bases). The CDR3 contains 15 residues. The germline V gene has CDR1 SQVTM and CDR2 ANQGSEA. The V end was cut by 2 bases, the J end by 5 bases, with 15 bases between. CDR3 DNA sequence: TGCAGCGTTGAATTATTGGGACGGGGGACCGGGGAGCTGTTTTTT. It codes for CSVELLGRGTGELFF.

At least ten counts were recorded for this clonotype. The chain couples TRBV29-1 to TRBJ2-5, with 15 nucleotides matching TRBD2. With V trimmed by 4 bases and J by 2 bases, 2 bases remained unmatched. There are 15 residues in the CDR3. Germline CDR1 is SQVTM and CDR2 is ANQGSEA. The CDR3 region has the DNA TGCAGCGTTGTCGGACTAGCGGGAGGGCAAGAGACCCAGTACTTC. Protein: CSVVGLAGGQETQYF.

V is TRBV6-2 or TRBV6-3 and J is TRBJ2-1; D not resolved. The V gene lost 6 bases and the J gene lost 10 bases, with 10 bases spanning the gap. The CDR3 covers 11 residues. Germline V gives CDR1 MNHEY, CDR2 SVGEGT. CDR3 residues: CASRYRSEQFF. For the CDR3, the DNA is TGTGCCAGCAGATATCGCAGCGAGCAGTTCTTC.

This clonotype was found a few times. The chain combines TRBV20-1 with TRBJ1-2; TRBD1 agrees at 10 bases. CDR3 size: 14 residues. Germline trimming cut 6 bases from V and 4 bases from J; bases unmatched to any gene: 8. Per germline, CDR1 DFQATT and CDR2 SNEGSKA (reference sequence). In nucleotides, the CDR3 is TGCAGTGCCCCCGGACAGGGGGTATTCTATGGCTACACCTTC. Amino acid sequence: CSAPGQGVFYGYTF.

The rearrangement links TRBV25-1 to TRBJ1-5, with no clear D. Trimming cost V 4 bases and J 1 base, with 8 bases left between them. Per germline, CDR1 MGHDK and CDR2 SYGVNS. The CDR3 has 14 residues. Here the CDR3 reads CASSGPISNQPQHF. CDR3 bases: TGTGCCAGCAGTGGACCGATCAGCAATCAGCCCCAGCATTTT.

This clonotype was detected many times. V usage is TRBV20-1 and J usage is TRBJ2-1, with D unresolved. Trimming removed 3 bases at V and 4 bases at J, with 7 bases between. Germline V gene sequence: CDR1 DFQATT, CDR2 SNEGSKA (reference sequence). There are 12 residues in the CDR3. CDR3 nucleotides: TGCAGTGCTAGCGATGGTTACAATGAGCAGTTCTTC. Translating gives CSASDGYNEQFF.

This chain uses TRBV6-7 with TRBJ2-3, with D maybe TRBD1 (6 bases). Being an ORF, TRBV6-7 has a function that is uncertain. Trimming cost V 8 bases and J 3 bases, with 6 bases left between them. The CDR3 runs 11 residues. The CDR3, as DNA: TGTGCCAGCGACAGGACAGATACGCAGTATTTT. It yields the protein CASDRTDTQYF.

This clonotype came up many times. The rearrangement uses TRBV7-9 and TRBJ1-1, with D tentatively TRBD1 (5 bases). The ends were cut back, 4 bases at V and 4 bases at J, with 16 bases in the middle. This CDR3 contains 15 residues. Germline values: CDR1 SEHNR, CDR2 FQNEAQ (reference sequence). CDR3 protein: CASSSRGGKGTEAFF. The CDR3 DNA reads as TGTGCCAGCAGCTCTCGGGGGGGGAAGGGCACTGAAGCTTTCTTT.

In nucleotides, the CDR3 is TGTGCTAGTGGTTTGAGGGTGGATCAGCCCCAGCATTTT. Translated: CASGLRVDQPQHF. The J gene is TRBJ1-5, the V gene TRBV12-5; D is unresolved. The V end was cut by 2 bases, the J end by 5 bases, with 7 bases between. Germline V gene data show CDR1 as LGHNT and CDR2 as FRNRAP. The CDR3 sequence is 13 residues long.

The genes are TRBV3-1 and TRBJ2-1; the D gene is possibly TRBD2 (6 bases). Between the trimmed V and J ends, which lost 4 bases and 3 bases, there was a span of 22 bases. There are 18 residues in the CDR3. CDR1 and CDR2 (germline): LGHDT, YNNKEL (reference sequence). The CDR3 spells CASSLGGIADPLYNEQFF. The CDR3, as DNA: TGTGCCAGCAGCCTGGGGGGTATAGCGGACCCCCTCTACAATGAGCAGTTCTTC.

The chain has TRBV5-1 and TRBJ1-1; weak D call: TRBD1 (6 bases). The V end was cut by 4 bases, the J end by 3 bases, with 16 bases between. CDR1 is SGHRS, CDR2 YFSETQ, per germline. The CDR3 sequence is 15 residues long. The CDR3 protein is CASSQGLRGYTEAFF. CDR3 DNA sequence: TGCGCCAGCAGCCAGGGGCTCCGCGGGTACACTGAAGCTTTCTTT.

The chain joins TRBV20-1 to TRBJ2-1; possibly TRBD1 or TRBD2 for D (5 bases each). Germline V gene sequence: CDR1 DFQATT, CDR2 SNEGSKA (reference sequence). The CDR3 is 16 residues long. The V gene lost 5 bases and the J gene lost 0 bases, with 17 bases spanning the gap. The CDR3 sequence: CSAQGAASNSYNEQFF. Here the CDR3 DNA reads TGCAGTGCTCAAGGGGCAGCTAGCAACTCCTACAATGAGCAGTTCTTC.

This chain uses TRBV5-4 with TRBJ2-3, with 11 bases fitting TRBD2. This CDR3 has 16 amino acids. Germline V gene lookup returns CDR1 SGHNT and CDR2 YYREEE (reference sequence). Trimming cost V 4 bases and J 1 base; bases outside gene matches: 5. Here the CDR3 DNA reads TGTGCCAGCAGCACCATAGCGGGGGGGGGCACAGATACGCAGTATTTT. Protein: CASSTIAGGGTDTQYF.

The table lists this clonotype with a few counts. The genes are TRBV15 and TRBJ2-1, with 12 bases that match TRBD2. J gave up 6 bases and V 5 bases, and 8 bases lay outside the gene matches. Germline V gene lookup returns CDR1 LNHNV and CDR2 YYDKDF (reference sequence). The CDR3 extends over 16 amino acids. This CDR3 reads CATSAPGTSGFNEQFF. In DNA, the CDR3 is TGTGCCACCAGCGCCCCCGGGACTAGCGGGTTCAATGAGCAGTTCTTC.

The chain combines TRBV20-1 with TRBJ1-4; D remains ambiguous. This CDR3 contains 13 residues. V lost 1 base, J lost 5 bases, and 8 bases lay in between. The germline V gene encodes CDR1 DFQATT and CDR2 SNEGSKA (reference sequence). The CDR3 coding sequence is TGCAGTGCTAGAGTACAGATAAATGAAAAACTGTTTTTT. Translated: CSARVQINEKLFF.

This clonotype was counted ten times or more. CDR3 protein: CATSAGRGQPQHF. CDR3 nucleotides: TGTGCCACCAGTGCGGGCCGAGGTCAGCCCCAGCATTTT. V and J are TRBV24-1 and TRBJ1-5; D ambiguous. V gave up 5 bases and J gave up 6 bases, with 10 bases separating them. The CDR3 spans 13 residues. The germline CDR1 and CDR2 sequences are KGHDR and SFDVKD.

About this clonotype itself: Its ends do not fully match the called genes, so a read error is possible. The J gene is TRBJ2-2, the V gene TRBV7-7; 9 bases match TRBD2. CDR3 length: 16 residues. CDR1 and CDR2 from the germline V gene are SSHAT and FNYEAQ (reference sequence). CDR3 protein: CASSGSGGANTGELFF. DNA of the CDR3: TGTGCTAGCAGCGGTAGCGGGGGAGCGAACACCGGGGAGCTGTTTTTT.

The rearrangement joins TRBV12-3 or TRBV12-4 to TRBJ1-5; D is possibly TRBD1 (6 bases). This CDR3 spans 14 amino acids. Trimming cost V 5 bases and J 3 bases, with 11 bases left between them. The CDR3 loop is CASSLQGLNQPQHF. The CDR3 region has the DNA TGTGCCAGCAGTCTACAGGGACTCAATCAGCCCCAGCATTTT.

The V and J genes are TRBV7-3 and TRBJ2-1; 10 bases align to TRBD1. Germline CDR1 and CDR2: SGHTA and FQGTGA. The V gene end was trimmed by 5 bases and the J gene end by 0 bases; junction bases not matched to a gene: 10. This CDR3 has 18 residues. CDR3 sequence: CASSLLARTGGSYNEQFF. CDR3 coding DNA: TGTGCCAGCAGCCTTCTTGCGAGGACAGGGGGCTCCTACAATGAGCAGTTCTTC.

This chain uses TRBV5-1 with TRBJ2-1, with D perhaps matching TRBD2 (5 bases). Deletions cut 4 bases from V and 2 bases from J, with 16 bases between. The CDR3 extends over 16 amino acids. The germline V gene has CDR1 SGHRS and CDR2 YFSETQ. CDR3 region: CASSRSPAETYNEQFF. CDR3 coding DNA: TGCGCCAGCAGCCGTTCCCCAGCGGAAACCTACAATGAGCAGTTCTTC.